The sequence of this T cell receptor (beta chain) was determined in a study of cytomegalovirus exposure and HLA in healthy donors. Study outcomes and limitations: Researchers catalogued over 150 TCR beta chains as cytomegalovirus-associated. Reports showed the classifier diagnosing cytomegalovirus status with high specificity and sensitivity. Whilst most TCR sequences proved rare, a subset of public TCRs occurred across many donors.

The V end was cut by 3 bases, the J end by 2 bases, with 10 bases between. The CDR3 extends over 14 amino acids. The germline V gene has CDR1 SNHLY and CDR2 FYNNEI. For this clone: Antigen specificity is unknown.

TCRdb's copy holds only in-frame clones and misses some; the assay was immunoSEQ multiplex PCR. The table includes around 250,000 clones, roughly 89% detected once. The donors belonged to the approximately 120-subject validation cohort, separate from the roughly 650-subject first cohort. This TCR came from a woman in her late teens or twenties in good health and CMV-seronegative. V usage is TRBV2 and J usage is TRBJ1-1, with D possibly being TRBD1 (6 bases). Sequenced material: PBMCs. The CDR3 here is CASSEDRLNTEAFF. In DNA form, the CDR3 reads TGTGCCAGCAGTGAGGACAGACTAAACACTGAAGCTTTCTTT. The entire variable domain, with the rest obtained from reference TRBV2 and TRBJ1-1, is as follows: EPEVTQTPSHQVTQMGQEVILRCVPISNHLYFYWYRQILGQKVEFLVSFYNNEISEKSEIFDDQFSVERPDGSNFTLKIRSTKLEDSAMYFCASSEDRLNTEAFFGQGTRLTVV.